The 21 T cell receptor beta chains presented below share a single source sample, sequenced in a study of T cells after yellow fever vaccination (dated by TCRdb to between 2019 and 2020). What this sample's treatment or condition label stands for: live attenuated yellow fever vaccine strain. The library was generated by 5' RACE. Instrument used: Illumina NovaSeq 6000. The public reads were quality trimmed at Q25 with fastp and then assembled into clones with MiXCR by TCRdb, keeping productive beta chains. Rows merge per CDR3 protein into single entries with the most common DNA and genes. Within this sample are hundreds of thousands of distinct CDR3 sequences, with 5.2% of them counted one time only. The ten largest account for around 3.5% of the sample. This specimen consisted of CD4+ T cells sorted from PBMCs, obtained on the day of the yellow fever booster vaccination. Receptors originate from a man aged 18-30 years who received the YFV17D yellow fever vaccine.

This clonotype showed up many times. The V gene is TRBV6-5, the J gene TRBJ2-3; tentatively, D is TRBD1 or TRBD2 (5 bases each). Germline V gene sequence: CDR1 MNHEY, CDR2 SVGAGI. There are 12 residues in the CDR3. The V and J ends lost 8 bases and 5 bases respectively, with 11 bases between them. This chain's CDR3 is CASGDRRDTQYF. CDR3 coding DNA: TGTGCCAGCGGGGACCGACGAGATACGCAGTATTTT.

This clonotype was seen at least ten times. The chain uses TRBV6-6 and TRBJ2-1; 12 bases line up with TRBD2. Trimming took 0 bases from V and 7 from J; bases not matched to a gene: 10. Germline V gene sequence: CDR1 MNHNY, CDR2 SVGAGI (reference sequence). The CDR3 has 18 amino acids. CDR3 residues: CASSYSRLAGGPRNEQFF. The CDR3 DNA is TGTGCCAGCAGTTACTCGAGGCTAGCGGGGGGGCCGAGAAATGAGCAGTTCTTC.

The chain carries TRBV3-1 and TRBJ1-1; D gene ambiguous. The CDR3 spans 14 residues. Deletions cut 4 bases from V and 0 bases from J, with 9 bases between. The germline gives CDR1 LGHDT, CDR2 YNNKEL (reference sequence). The CDR3 nucleotides read TGTGCCAGCAGCCTAAATGTTGTGAACACTGAAGCTTTCTTT. It yields the protein CASSLNVVNTEAFF.

This clonotype has only a few counts. The chain has TRBV7-3 and TRBJ2-3, with 11 bases fitting TRBD2. Looked up from germline, CDR1 is SGHTA and CDR2 is FQGTGA. CDR3 size: 15 residues. Trimming removed 5 bases from V and 4 bases from J; junction bases left unmatched: 5. The CDR3 sequence: CASSPTSGEADTQYF. The CDR3 DNA reads as TGTGCCAGCAGCCCGACTAGCGGGGAAGCAGATACGCAGTATTTT.

The table lists this clonotype with a few counts. The chain has TRBV5-6 and TRBJ1-5; D is unclear. The CDR3 loop spans 15 amino acids. The germline V gene encodes CDR1 SGHDT and CDR2 YYEEEE. Trimming left V 1 base short and J 2 bases short, with 10 bases between. The CDR3 protein is CASSLQGLGNQPQHF. The CDR3 coding sequence is TGTGCCAGCAGCTTGCAAGGGTTGGGCAATCAGCCCCAGCATTTT.

This clonotype turned up a few times. The chain recombines TRBV11-2 with TRBJ2-5, with 8 bases lining up with TRBD1. Germline V gene data show CDR1 as SGHAT and CDR2 as FQNNGV. Trimming removed 2 bases from V and 0 bases from J; junction bases left unmatched: 2. This CDR3 is built from 15 residues. The DNA for the CDR3 is TGTGCCAGCAGCTTATTGACAGGGGACCAAGAGACCCAGTACTTC. Encoded protein: CASSLLTGDQETQYF. The variable domain in full, completed from reference TRBV11-2 and TRBJ2-5, reads EAGVAQSPRYKIIEKRQSVAFWCNPISGHATLYWYQQILGQGPKLLIQFQNNGVVDDSQLPKDRFSAERLKGVDSTLKIQPAKLEDSAVYLCASSLLTGDQETQYFGPGTRLLVL.

This clonotype was detected only a few times. The chain recombines TRBV6-2 or TRBV6-3 with TRBJ1-1; D is perhaps TRBD1 (5 bases). V lost 5 bases, J lost 3 bases, and 10 bases lay in between. CDR1 and CDR2 (germline): MNHEY, SVGEGT. The CDR3 has 13 amino acids. The CDR3 protein is CASSNQGHTEAFF. In DNA form, the CDR3 reads TGTGCCAGCAGTAACCAGGGACACACTGAAGCTTTCTTT.

This chain joins TRBV7-8 and TRBJ2-1; D ambiguous. The CDR3 totals 13 residues. CDR1 and CDR2 (germline): SGHVS, FQNEAQ. Deletions cut 4 bases from V and 8 bases from J, with 12 bases between. The CDR3 coding sequence is TGTGCCAGCAGCTACCGACTGCGCGATGAGCAGTTCTTC. Its protein product is CASSYRLRDEQFF.

This clonotype was observed a handful of times. This chain connects TRBV28 to TRBJ2-3; perhaps D is TRBD1 or TRBD2 (5 bases each). This CDR3 spans 16 amino acids. Germline CDR1 is MDHEN and CDR2 is SYDVKM. Trimming pared 4 bases from V and 3 bases from J, leaving 17 bases between. CDR3 in amino acids: CASSSPGTSATDTQYF. CDR3 nucleotide sequence: TGTGCCAGCAGTTCCCCGGGGACGTCTGCGACAGATACGCAGTATTTT.

This clonotype was counted many times. This rearrangement joins TRBV3-1 to TRBJ1-2; perhaps TRBD1 as D (5 bases). CDR3 size: 17 residues. Germline CDR1 is LGHDT and CDR2 is YNNKEL (reference sequence). V lost 2 bases and J 4 bases, leaving 20 bases between the germline ends. CDR3 sequence: CASSQFIGHLGGYGYTF. CDR3 in DNA: TGTGCCAGCAGCCAATTTATAGGGCACCTGGGGGGCTATGGCTACACCTTC.

Ten or more counts support this clonotype. This chain joins TRBV5-1 and TRBJ1-1; 10 bases are a match to TRBD1. With 0 bases clipped from V and 6 bases from J, the junction kept 2 bases outside the gene matches. CDR3 length: 14 residues. Germline CDR1 SGHRS, CDR2 YFSETQ. The CDR3 loop is CASSLGDRGAEAFF. The CDR3 DNA follows: TGCGCCAGCAGCTTGGGGGACAGGGGCGCTGAAGCTTTCTTT.

The CDR3 protein is CSAHRGSLNTEAFF. The CDR3 coding sequence is TGCAGTGCGCATAGGGGCAGCTTGAACACTGAAGCTTTCTTT. The V and J genes are TRBV20-1 and TRBJ1-1, with D perhaps TRBD1 (5 bases). Germline assignment: CDR1 DFQATT and CDR2 SNEGSKA (reference sequence). CDR3 size: 14 residues. Trimming shortened V by 6 bases and J by 0 bases, and 14 bases separated the two germline ends.

The V gene is TRBV2, the J gene TRBJ2-1; D gene unclear. CDR1 and CDR2 from the germline V gene are SNHLY and FYNNEI. The CDR3 is 11 amino acids. Trimming cost V 3 bases and J 9 bases, with 6 bases left between them. CDR3 protein: CASSEEIEQFF. The CDR3 region has the DNA TGTGCCAGCAGTGAGGAGATTGAGCAGTTCTTC.

This clonotype was picked up a small number of times. The V call is TRBV6-2 or TRBV6-3, the J call TRBJ1-2; D uncertain. Deletions cut 2 bases from V and 2 bases from J, with 9 bases between. The germline V gene encodes CDR1 MNHEY and CDR2 SVGEGT. This CDR3 has 14 residues. The CDR3: CASSYPPPNYGYTF. DNA of the CDR3: TGTGCCAGCAGTTACCCTCCACCAAACTATGGCTACACCTTC.

J is TRBJ2-5 and V is TRBV6-6, with D uncertain. The CDR3 contains 13 residues. The V gene lost 0 bases and the J gene lost 4 bases, with 6 bases spanning the gap. Germline V gene sequence: CDR1 MNHNY, CDR2 SVGAGI (reference sequence). For the CDR3, the DNA is TGTGCCAGCAGTTACTCGAGTAGAGAGACCCAGTACTTC. Its translation is CASSYSSRETQYF.

This clonotype was found a few times. This chain uses TRBV18 with TRBJ1-5; no firm D call. Germline V lookup: CDR1 KGHSH, CDR2 LQKENI. CDR3 size: 18 residues. V lost 3 bases to trimming and J lost 0 bases, with 18 bases between them. The CDR3 region is CASSPRIAGQVSNQPQHF. CDR3 DNA: TGTGCCAGCTCACCTCGGATCGCCGGGCAGGTTAGCAATCAGCCCCAGCATTTT.

V usage is TRBV20-1 and J usage is TRBJ2-5; the match to TRBD2 covers 11 bases. Germline CDR1 DFQATT, CDR2 SNEGSKA (reference sequence). The CDR3 spans 15 residues. After removal of 4 bases from V and 2 bases from J, the junction contained 6 bases not matched to a gene. CDR3 amino acids: CSATASGGLQETQYF. The CDR3, as DNA: TGCAGTGCTACAGCTAGCGGGGGGCTACAAGAGACCCAGTACTTC.

At least ten counts were recorded for this clonotype. The chain employs TRBV19 and TRBJ2-1; perhaps TRBD1 as D (8 bases). The CDR3 is made up of 15 amino acids. Germline V gene data show CDR1 as LNHDA and CDR2 as SQIVND (reference sequence). V shed 6 bases and J shed 6 bases, with 18 bases lying between them. The CDR3 DNA is TGTGCCAGTAGGCAGGGGGCGGCGGGGGCCAATGAGCAGTTCTTC. This gives the protein CASRQGAAGANEQFF. Full variable domain (rest looked up from reference TRBV19 and TRBJ2-1): DGGITQSPKYLFRKEGQNVTLSCEQNLNHDAMYWYRQDPGQGLRLIYYSQIVNDFQKGDIAEGYSVSREKKESFPLTVTSAQKNPTAFYLCASRQGAAGANEQFFGPGTRLTVL.

This clonotype has a count of ten or more. The gene calls are TRBV4-3 and TRBJ2-5; D might be TRBD1 (6 bases). The V and J ends lost 0 bases and 3 bases respectively, with 11 bases between them. This CDR3 comprises 15 residues. Germline V lookup: CDR1 LGHNA, CDR2 YSLEER. The CDR3 DNA sequence: TGCGCCAGCAGCCAAGAAGGTACAGGGAAAGAGACCCAGTACTTC. Encoded protein: CASSQEGTGKETQYF.

This clonotype was detected only a few times. This sequence joins TRBV10-3 and TRBJ1-5, with 7 bases that match TRBD1. The CDR3 has 13 amino acids. CDR1 is ENHRY and CDR2 is SYGVKD in the germline V gene. The junction had 2 bases not matched to a gene; V was cut back by 6 bases and J by 3 bases. The CDR3 nucleotides read TGTGCCATCAGCGGACAGGACAATCAGCCCCAGCATTTT. This translates into CAISGQDNQPQHF.

This clonotype turned up a few times. The chain recombines TRBV3-1 with TRBJ1-5; D ambiguous. Deletions cut 3 bases from V and 0 bases from J, with 6 bases between. This CDR3 contains 14 residues. From germline, CDR1 is LGHDT and CDR2 YNNKEL (reference sequence). The CDR3 loop reads CASSQAHSNQPQHF. The CDR3 DNA reads as TGTGCCAGCAGCCAGGCGCATAGCAATCAGCCCCAGCATTTT.